This T cell receptor beta chain was captured by sequencing in a study of blood T cell repertoires in COVID-19. Study-wide context: Collection of acute and convalescent COVID-19 samples took place in the United States, Italy and Spain. Nucleic acid was either cDNA or gDNA, and it came from T cells, B-cell-depleted T cells, or PBMCs.

The data were produced by immunoSEQ multiplex PCR, yet TCRdb's version contains in-frame clones alone and is incomplete. The sample includes 240,000 or so clones, 75% to 90% of them seen just once. Germline-derived CDR1 and CDR2 are KGHDR and SFDVKD. The CDR3 spans 18 residues. The V end lost 4 bases, the J end lost 4 bases, and 22 bases lay between the germline ends. Material: peripheral blood. The rearrangement links TRBV24-1 to TRBJ2-1; D gene uncertain. The TCR originated in a man between 60 and 70 years old who had recovered from COVID-19. The CDR3 region has the DNA TGTGCCACCAGTGACCCAAATGAACCTAGTAGTTCTTACAATGAGCAGTTCTTC. Encoded protein: CATSDPNEPSSSYNEQFF.